The 9 T cell receptor beta chains presented below share a single source sample, sequenced in a study of human T cells and chemical hapten exposure. Time point in this sample: patch test 3, about 24 weeks after DPC sensitization. The treatment was: therapeutic diphenylcyclopropenone sensitization with weekly scalp DPC. TCRdb used MiXCR to reprocess the RACE reads, holding one entry per CDR3 protein. This table has about 190,000 distinct CDR3 sequences, roughly a quarter appearing once. The source material was whole blood, sampled in connection with sensitization to the hapten diphenylcyclopropenone (DPC). These receptors originate from a woman aged 40 to 49 with alopecia areata. Some clones in this sample may be carry-over from other donors' samples.

The chain employs TRBV20-1 and TRBJ2-5; 7 nucleotides match TRBD2. Unmatched junction bases numbered 7, after V lost 5 bases and J lost 7 bases. This CDR3 comprises 12 residues. The germline CDR1 and CDR2 sequences are DFQATT and SNEGSKA (reference sequence). DNA of the CDR3: TGCAGTGCTGGGGGGGGTGTAGGGACCCAGTACTTC. Translated, it gives CSAGGGVGTQYF.

This clonotype was seen a few times. J is TRBJ2-2 and V is TRBV5-1, with D unclear. Germline loops: CDR1 SGHRS, CDR2 YFSETQ. This CDR3 has 15 residues. With 1 base removed from V and 6 bases from J, the gap between germline ends came to 13 bases. Here the CDR3 DNA reads TGCGCCAGCAGCTTGTCGTCCCTAGGCCCCGGGGAGCTGTTTTTT. It translates to CASSLSSLGPGELFF.

The chain combines TRBV9 with TRBJ2-7, with 8 bases fitting TRBD2. Germline V CDR1 and CDR2: SGDLS, YYNGEE. J gave up 1 base and V 0 bases, and 12 bases lay outside the gene matches. The CDR3 spans 18 residues. The CDR3 DNA reads TGTGCCAGCAGCGTAGGGACCAATAGCGGGACTTTTTCCTACGAGCAGTACTTC. Its translation: CASSVGTNSGTFSYEQYF.

This rearrangement joins TRBV7-9 to TRBJ2-1; the D gene could be TRBD1 or TRBD2 (6 bases each). Looked up from germline, CDR1 is SEHNR and CDR2 is FQNEAQ (reference sequence). CDR3 length: 15 residues. V gave up 3 bases and J gave up 7 bases, with 16 bases separating them. The CDR3 sequence is CASSLEGGLSNEQFF. The CDR3 DNA reads as TGTGCCAGCAGCTTGGAAGGGGGGCTATCAAATGAGCAGTTCTTC.

DNA for the CDR3: TGTGCCAGCAGCCCGGGACAGGGGGTCAGCTCCTACAATGAGCAGTTCTTC. Translation: CASSPGQGVSSYNEQFF. V gene TRBV11-3 combines with J gene TRBJ2-1, with 11 bases matching TRBD1. The germline CDR1 and CDR2 sequences are SGHNT and YENEEA. V was clipped by 5 bases and J by 0 bases; unmatched bases: 6. This CDR3 region has 17 residues.

About this clonotype: Its ends do not fully match the called genes, so a read error is possible. The chain recombines TRBV5-4 with TRBJ1-1, with no clear D. Germline CDR1 is SGHNT and CDR2 is YYREEE (reference sequence). This CDR3 is built from 14 residues. CDR3 amino acids: CVSSLNPANTEAFF. CDR3 in DNA: TGTGTCAGCAGCTTGAACCCGGCGAACACTGAAGCTTTCTTT.

This clonotype was picked up a small number of times. This sequence joins TRBV11-2 and TRBJ2-7; TRBD2 matches at 15 bases. The V segment lost 1 base and the J segment 4 bases; nucleotides outside the gene matches: 2. The length of the CDR3 is 16 residues. Germline lookup yields CDR1 SGHAT and CDR2 FQNNGV. The DNA of the CDR3 is TGTGCCAGCAGCTTAGTGGGGACTAGCGGGAGGTACGAGCAGTACTTC. It is translated as CASSLVGTSGRYEQYF.

In this sample, this clonotype turned up many times. The chain joins TRBV7-2 to TRBJ2-3; 7 bases map to TRBD2. This CDR3 region has 16 residues. Germline trimming cut 2 bases from V and 2 bases from J; bases unmatched to any gene: 7. Germline CDR1 and CDR2: SGHTA and FQGNSA. In DNA form, the CDR3 reads TGTGCCAGCAGCTTAATCGCGGGAGCCTTCACAGATACGCAGTATTTT. Its translation is CASSLIAGAFTDTQYF.

The table lists this clonotype with many counts. This rearrangement joins TRBV28 to TRBJ2-7; 8 bases fit TRBD2. The CDR3 is 12 amino acids. Per germline, CDR1 MDHEN and CDR2 SYDVKM. V dropped 6 bases and J dropped 6; count of bases not matched to a gene: 4. CDR3 bases: TGTGCCAGCAGACGGGAGGGTCTCGAGCAGTACTTC. Protein: CASRREGLEQYF.